This entry concerns a single T cell receptor beta chain. Its antigen is undetermined. The sample is drawn from a study of blood T cells in healthy people across ages. Study outcomes and limitations: What prevented conclusive comparison of naive and antigen-experienced cells was that PBMCs were unsorted.

Sample-barcoded 5' priming and a J-beta primer mix drove a second PCR of 7 to 11 cycles. Sequencing recovered at least 2.5 million CDR3-containing paired-end reads from each sample. MiXCR was run by TCRdb on the 5' RACE reads, yielding one entry per CDR3 protein. The sample carries around 690,000 distinct CDR3 sequences, about 54% recorded once. The TCR was taken from a man between 60 and 75 years old in good health. Sequenced input: blood.

The DNA for the CDR3 is TGCGCCAGCAGCTTGGTCCCCGGGGAAGAGACCCAGTACTTC. Translating it yields CASSLVPGEETQYF. This sequence joins TRBV5-1 and TRBJ2-5; a weak D match, TRBD2 (5 bases). CDR3 size: 14 residues. Trimming removed 0 bases at V and 3 bases at J, with 9 bases between. CDR1 and CDR2 (germline): SGHRS, YFSETQ.